A selection of T cell receptor beta chains follows, all from one sample in a study of shared clonotypes between healthy human individuals. Repertoires were generated with immunoSEQ multiplex PCR, while TCRdb's copy carries only in-frame clones and drops some. The repertoire has roughly 2,000,000 clones, about 95% of them found once; the top ten carry more than 0.9%. Sequenced material: naive CD8+ T cells sorted from blood. The receptor set was obtained from a man aged 18 to 30 in good health. Both conserved end residues are part of each CDR3. Each record gives: clone size, V gene, D gene, J gene, CDR3 length, CDR3 protein, CDR3 DNA. D genes are given only for firm matches. Only some rows state a clone size, as once, few, many or a class for expanded clones.

abundance: .
v_gene: TRBV5-4
d_gene: .
j_gene: TRBJ1-6
len: 15
CDR3aa: CASSLGVSYNSPLHF
CDR3nt: TGTGCCAGCAGCTTAGGTGTCTCCTATAATTCACCCCTCCACTTT

abundance: .
v_gene: TRBV7-9
d_gene: .
j_gene: TRBJ1-2
len: 13
CDR3aa: CASSSGTIYGYTF
CDR3nt: TGTGCCAGCAGCTCCGGGACAATTTATGGCTACACCTTC

abundance: .
v_gene: TRBV27
d_gene: .
j_gene: TRBJ1-2
len: 16
CDR3aa: CASTPGPQGTNYGYTF
CDR3nt: TGTGCCAGCACCCCCGGCCCGCAGGGGACTAACTATGGCTACACCTTC

abundance: .
v_gene: TRBV30
d_gene: .
j_gene: TRBJ2-6
len: 14
CDR3aa: CAWSAGSGANVLTF
CDR3nt: TGTGCCTGGAGTGCCGGTTCTGGGGCCAACGTCCTGACTTTC

abundance: .
v_gene: TRBV7-6
d_gene: .
j_gene: TRBJ1-4
len: 12
CDR3aa: CASSFLNEKLFF
CDR3nt: TGTGCCAGCAGCTTTCTTAATGAAAAACTGTTTTTT

abundance: .
v_gene: TRBV6-1
d_gene: .
j_gene: TRBJ2-5
len: 12
CDR3aa: CARKGVDETQYF
CDR3nt: TGTGCCAGAAAGGGAGTAGACGAGACCCAGTACTTC

abundance: .
v_gene: TRBV27
d_gene: .
j_gene: TRBJ2-1
len: 13
CDR3aa: CASSWLGYNEQFF
CDR3nt: TGTGCCAGCAGCTGGCTGGGCTACAATGAGCAGTTCTTC

abundance: .
v_gene: TRBV6-6
d_gene: .
j_gene: TRBJ1-1
len: 13
CDR3aa: CASSTVGPTEAFF
CDR3nt: TGTGCCAGCAGCACGGTGGGTCCAACTGAAGCTTTCTTT

abundance: .
v_gene: TRBV10-3
d_gene: .
j_gene: TRBJ2-3
len: 16
CDR3aa: CAISDLQGITTDTQYF
CDR3nt: TGTGCCATCAGTGATCTACAAGGGATCACCACAGATACGCAGTATTTT

abundance: few
v_gene: TRBV7-9
d_gene: .
j_gene: TRBJ2-5
len: 12
CDR3aa: CASSLGQETQYF
CDR3nt: TGTGCCAGCAGCTTAGGACAAGAGACCCAGTACTTC

abundance: .
v_gene: TRBV7-9
d_gene: .
j_gene: TRBJ2-3
len: 12
CDR3aa: CASQPGTDTQYF
CDR3nt: TGTGCCAGCCAGCCGGGCACAGATACGCAGTATTTT

abundance: .
v_gene: TRBV7-8
d_gene: TRBD2
j_gene: TRBJ2-7
len: 15
CDR3aa: CASSLAGGPSYEQYF
CDR3nt: TGTGCCAGCAGCTTAGCGGGAGGGCCCTCCTACGAGCAGTACTTC

abundance: .
v_gene: TRBV5-1
d_gene: .
j_gene: TRBJ2-7
len: 14
CDR3aa: CASSLDAGAKEQYF
CDR3nt: TGCGCCAGCAGCTTGGATGCAGGGGCTAAAGAGCAGTACTTC

abundance: .
v_gene: TRBV4-1
d_gene: TRBD1
j_gene: TRBJ1-3
len: 15
CDR3aa: CASSQERTGGNTIYF
CDR3nt: TGCGCCAGCAGCCAAGAGCGGACAGGAGGAAACACCATATATTTT

abundance: .
v_gene: TRBV5-4
d_gene: TRBD2
j_gene: TRBJ2-3
len: 19
CDR3aa: CASSVHHRGLADLGDTQYF
CDR3nt: TGTGCCAGCAGCGTGCACCATCGGGGACTAGCGGACTTAGGAGATACGCAGTATTTT